The 9 T cell receptor beta chains presented below share a single source sample, sequenced in a study of blood T cell repertoires in COVID-19. Clones were sequenced by immunoSEQ multiplex PCR, and TCRdb holds only the in-frame ones, with some missing. The sample has tens of thousands of clones; roughly 91% are singletons. The sequenced material came from peripheral blood. The receptors here all came from a human donor in a cohort sampled during active COVID-19.

The chain has TRBV19 and TRBJ2-3; 10 nucleotides match TRBD1. This CDR3 is 15 amino acids long. Trimming at V came to 7 bases and at J to 5 bases, leaving 9 bases not matched to a gene. Germline assignment: CDR1 LNHDA and CDR2 SQIVND (reference sequence). The CDR3, as DNA: TGTGCCAGTACCTCGACAGGGGGCGCGATAGATACGCAGTATTTT. Its protein product is CASTSTGGAIDTQYF.

This rearrangement joins TRBV7-2 to TRBJ2-2; maybe TRBD2 (7 bases). V gave up 6 bases and J gave up 4 bases, with 12 bases separating them. From germline, CDR1 is SGHTA and CDR2 FQGNSA. This CDR3 has 14 residues. DNA of the CDR3: TGTGCCAGCAGAGGTCGGGGGGCCACCGGGGAGCTGTTTTTT. Translating gives CASRGRGATGELFF.

J is TRBJ1-1 and V is TRBV12-5; 7 nucleotides match TRBD1. Germline V lookup: CDR1 LGHNT, CDR2 FRNRAP. This CDR3 is built from 18 residues. V dropped 0 bases and J dropped 0; count of bases not matched to a gene: 10. The CDR3 here is CASGLVLTGQTMNTEAFF. CDR3 nucleotide sequence: TGTGCTAGTGGTTTGGTACTAACGGGACAGACCATGAACACTGAAGCTTTCTTT.

This sequence joins TRBV5-1 and TRBJ2-5; 8 nucleotides line up with TRBD1. Germline V gene sequence: CDR1 SGHRS, CDR2 YFSETQ. This CDR3 spans 14 amino acids. Trimming took 5 bases from V and 2 from J; bases not matched to a gene: 5. The CDR3 DNA reads TGCGCCAGCAGACCTACAGGGGGACAAGAGACCCAGTACTTC. Encoded protein: CASRPTGGQETQYF.

V usage is TRBV15 and J usage is TRBJ1-3; TRBD1 is a possible D gene (6 bases). Germline CDR1 LNHNV, CDR2 YYDKDF (reference sequence). CDR3 length: 15 amino acids. Trimming cost V 3 bases and J 0 bases, with 9 bases left between them. CDR3 sequence (DNA): TGTGCCACCAGCAGGGACAGACTCTCTGGAAACACCATATATTTT. It yields the protein CATSRDRLSGNTIYF.

This chain connects TRBV3-1 (or the pseudogene TRBV3-2) to TRBJ2-1; tentative D call: TRBD2 (6 bases). The CDR3 covers 16 residues. The V gene's germline CDR1 is LGHDT and CDR2 YNNKEL (reference sequence). V shed 0 bases and J shed 0 bases, with 9 bases lying between them. CDR3 nucleotides: TGTGCCAGCAGCCAAGATATTAGCGGCTCCTACAATGAGCAGTTCTTC. This codes for CASSQDISGSYNEQFF.

The V call is TRBV23-1, the J call TRBJ1-6; a possible D gene is TRBD1 (6 bases). TRBV23-1 falls under the ORF class, with uncertain function. The ends were cut back, 6 bases at V and 7 bases at J, with 22 bases in the middle. The CDR3 sequence is 17 residues long. The CDR3 nucleotides are TGCGCCAGCAGCTTAGAAGGTCCCGGGACACCCAATTCACCCCTCCACTTT. Protein sequence: CASSLEGPGTPNSPLHF.

V is TRBV24-1 and J is TRBJ2-3, with D possibly matching TRBD2 (6 bases). Deletions cut 3 bases from V and 4 bases from J, with 16 bases between. This CDR3 spans 16 amino acids. Germline V gene data show CDR1 as KGHDR and CDR2 as SFDVKD. CDR3 nucleotide sequence: TGTGCCACCAGTGATCTGCGGCCGGGGGTCGCAGATACGCAGTATTTT. Amino acids: CATSDLRPGVADTQYF.

This clone was seen once. The chain employs TRBV18 and TRBJ2-3; D gene unclear. CDR3 length: 13 residues. Trimming shortened V by 6 bases and J by 4 bases, and 11 bases separated the two germline ends. Germline V CDR1 and CDR2: KGHSH, LQKENI. The CDR3 DNA sequence: TGTGCCAGCTCGGGCCCAAAGTCAGATACGCAGTATTTT. Protein product: CASSGPKSDTQYF.